This T cell receptor (beta chain) emerged from a study of shared clonotypes between healthy human individuals. Study-wide findings and caveats: Blood was the sole source, and tissue repertoires probably differ. Shared across several donors were 4% to 6% of the naive CD4 clonotypes.

Germline CDR1 reads MNHNS; CDR2 reads SASEGT. Unmatched junction bases numbered 8, after V lost 1 base and J lost 2 bases. The CDR3 contains 17 residues. Only one count was recorded for this clone. Its cognate antigen is unknown. As defined, naive CD8 cells were CD45RO-negative and positively selected for CCR7, with terminally differentiated effector memory CD45RA+ cells excluded. The authors loaded 150 to 250 ng DNA, around 32,000 T cell genomes, into sorted-subset replicate PCRs. Sequencing used immunoSEQ multiplex PCR; TCRdb keeps in-frame clones, though not all of them. The sample lists about 1,900,000 clones, roughly 94% occurring once.

The clonotype originates from a man between 18 and 35 years old in good health. Sample: naive CD8+ T cells sorted from blood. J is TRBJ2-3 and V is TRBV6-1, with 8 bases aligning to TRBD2. CDR3 protein: CASSEDWRGANTDTQYF. In DNA form, the CDR3 reads TGTGCCAGCAGTGAAGATTGGCGGGGGGCGAACACAGATACGCAGTATTTT.